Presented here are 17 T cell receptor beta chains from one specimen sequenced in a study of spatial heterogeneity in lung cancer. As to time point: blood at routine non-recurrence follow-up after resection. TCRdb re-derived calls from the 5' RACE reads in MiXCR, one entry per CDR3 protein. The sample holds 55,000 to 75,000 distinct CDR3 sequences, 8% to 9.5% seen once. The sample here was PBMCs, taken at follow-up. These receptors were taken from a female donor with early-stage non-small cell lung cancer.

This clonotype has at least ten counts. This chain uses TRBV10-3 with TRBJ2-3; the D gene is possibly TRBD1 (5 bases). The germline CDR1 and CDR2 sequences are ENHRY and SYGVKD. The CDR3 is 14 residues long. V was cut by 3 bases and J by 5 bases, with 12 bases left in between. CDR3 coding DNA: TGTGCCATCAGTGAAGGATCAGGGATAGATACGCAGTATTTT. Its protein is CAISEGSGIDTQYF.

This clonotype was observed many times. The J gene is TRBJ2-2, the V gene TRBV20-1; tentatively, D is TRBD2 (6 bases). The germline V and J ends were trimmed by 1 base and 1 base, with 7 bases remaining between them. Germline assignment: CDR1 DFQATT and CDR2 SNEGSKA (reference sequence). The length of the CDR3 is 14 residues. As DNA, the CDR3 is TGCAGTGCTAGAGCTAGCGTGAACACCGGGGAGCTGTTTTTT. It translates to CSARASVNTGELFF.

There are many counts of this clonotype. CDR3 in DNA: TGTGCCATCAGGGGGGACGCGGACCAAGAGACCCAGTACTTC. This encodes CAIRGDADQETQYF. The rearrangement links TRBV10-3 to TRBJ2-5, with D possibly being TRBD1 or TRBD2 (5 bases each). The CDR3 sequence is 14 residues long. Deletions cut 6 bases from V and 0 bases from J, with 11 bases between. In germline, CDR1 is ENHRY, CDR2 SYGVKD.

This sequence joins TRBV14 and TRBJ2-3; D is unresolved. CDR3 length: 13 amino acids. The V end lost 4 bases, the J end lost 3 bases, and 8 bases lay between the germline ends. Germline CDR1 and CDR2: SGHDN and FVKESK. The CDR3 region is CASSLLVTDTQYF. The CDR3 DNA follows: TGTGCCAGCAGCCTATTAGTAACAGATACGCAGTATTTT.

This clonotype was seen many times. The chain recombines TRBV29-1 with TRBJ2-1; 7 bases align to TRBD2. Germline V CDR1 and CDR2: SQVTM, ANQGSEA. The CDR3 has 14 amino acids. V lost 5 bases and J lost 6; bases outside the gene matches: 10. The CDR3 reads CSVTPSGRGNEQFF. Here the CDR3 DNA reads TGCAGCGTTACGCCTAGCGGAAGAGGCAATGAGCAGTTCTTC.

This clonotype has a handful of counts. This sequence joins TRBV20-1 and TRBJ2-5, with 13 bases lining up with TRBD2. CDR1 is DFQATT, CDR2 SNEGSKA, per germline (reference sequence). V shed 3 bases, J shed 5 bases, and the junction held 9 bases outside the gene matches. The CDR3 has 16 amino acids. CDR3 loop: CSASSTSGRERETQYF. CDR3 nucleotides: TGCAGTGCTAGTTCTACTAGCGGGAGGGAGCGGGAGACCCAGTACTTC.

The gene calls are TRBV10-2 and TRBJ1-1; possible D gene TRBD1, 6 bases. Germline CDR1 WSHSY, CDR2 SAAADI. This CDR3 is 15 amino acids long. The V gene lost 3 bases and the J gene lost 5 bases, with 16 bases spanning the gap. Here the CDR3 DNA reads TGCGCCAGCAGTGATTATACTACAGGGAGGACTGAAGCTTTCTTT. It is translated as CASSDYTTGRTEAFF.

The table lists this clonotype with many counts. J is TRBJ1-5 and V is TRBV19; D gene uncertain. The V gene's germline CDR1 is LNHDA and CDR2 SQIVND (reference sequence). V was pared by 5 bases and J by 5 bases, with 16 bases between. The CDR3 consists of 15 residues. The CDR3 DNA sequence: TGTGCCAGTAGTGTGACGGGCCAGACTTATCAGCCCCAGCATTTT. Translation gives CASSVTGQTYQPQHF.

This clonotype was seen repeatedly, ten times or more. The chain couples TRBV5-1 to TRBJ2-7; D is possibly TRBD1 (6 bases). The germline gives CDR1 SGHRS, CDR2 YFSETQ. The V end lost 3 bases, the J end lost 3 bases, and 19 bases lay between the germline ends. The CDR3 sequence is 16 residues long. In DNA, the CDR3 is TGCGCCAGCAGCTCCGACCGACCGGGACACGGCTACGAGCAGTACTTC. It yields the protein CASSSDRPGHGYEQYF.

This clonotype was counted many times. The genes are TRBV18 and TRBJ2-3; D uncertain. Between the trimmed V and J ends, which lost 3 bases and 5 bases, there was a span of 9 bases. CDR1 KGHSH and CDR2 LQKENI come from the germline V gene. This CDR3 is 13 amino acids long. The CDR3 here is CASSPPRQDTQYF. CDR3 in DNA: TGTGCCAGCTCACCCCCCCGTCAAGATACGCAGTATTTT.

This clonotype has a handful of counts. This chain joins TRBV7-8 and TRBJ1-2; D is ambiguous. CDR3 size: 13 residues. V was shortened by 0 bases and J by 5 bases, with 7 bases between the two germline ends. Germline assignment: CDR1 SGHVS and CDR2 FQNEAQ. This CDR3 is CASSLALSYGYTF. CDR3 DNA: TGTGCCAGCAGCTTAGCGCTTAGTTATGGCTACACCTTC. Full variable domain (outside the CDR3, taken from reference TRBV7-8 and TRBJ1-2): GAGVSQSPRYKVAKRGQDVALRCDPISGHVSLFWYQQALGQGPEFLTYFQNEAQLDKSGLPSDRFFAERPEGSVSTLKIQRTQQEDSAVYLCASSLALSYGYTFGSGTRLTVV.

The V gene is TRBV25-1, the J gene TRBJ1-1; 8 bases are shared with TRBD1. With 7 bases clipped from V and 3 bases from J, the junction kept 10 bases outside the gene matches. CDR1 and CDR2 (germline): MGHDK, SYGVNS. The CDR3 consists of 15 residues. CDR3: CASTPRTGQYTEAFF. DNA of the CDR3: TGTGCCAGCACCCCCCGGACAGGGCAGTACACTGAAGCTTTCTTT.

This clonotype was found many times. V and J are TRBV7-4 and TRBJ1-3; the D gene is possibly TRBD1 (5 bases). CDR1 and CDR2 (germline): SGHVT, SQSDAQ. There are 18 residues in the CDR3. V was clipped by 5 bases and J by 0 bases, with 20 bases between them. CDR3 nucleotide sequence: TGTGCCAGCAGCAGGGCGTGGGGCGCGTCGCACTCTGGAAACACCATATATTTT. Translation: CASSRAWGASHSGNTIYF.

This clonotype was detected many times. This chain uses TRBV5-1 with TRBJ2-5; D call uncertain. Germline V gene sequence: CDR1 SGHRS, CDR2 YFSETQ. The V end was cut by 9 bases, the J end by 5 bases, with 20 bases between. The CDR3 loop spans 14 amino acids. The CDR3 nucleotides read TGCGCCACCTCGATGGAGACGGGCGTGGAGACCCAGTACTTC. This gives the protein CATSMETGVETQYF.

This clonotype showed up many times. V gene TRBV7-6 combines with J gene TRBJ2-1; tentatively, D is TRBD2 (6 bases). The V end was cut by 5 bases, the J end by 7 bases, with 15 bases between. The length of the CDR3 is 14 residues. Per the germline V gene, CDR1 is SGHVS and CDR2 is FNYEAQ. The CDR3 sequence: CASSPAGLPNEQFF. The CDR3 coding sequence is TGTGCCAGCAGCCCCGCGGGACTGCCTAATGAGCAGTTCTTC.

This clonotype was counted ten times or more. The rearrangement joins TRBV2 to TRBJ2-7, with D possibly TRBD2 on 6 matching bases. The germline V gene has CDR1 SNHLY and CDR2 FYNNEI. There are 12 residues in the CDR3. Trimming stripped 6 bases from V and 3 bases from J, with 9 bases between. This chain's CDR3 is CASREDYYEQYF. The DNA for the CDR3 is TGTGCCAGCAGGGAGGACTACTACGAGCAGTACTTC.

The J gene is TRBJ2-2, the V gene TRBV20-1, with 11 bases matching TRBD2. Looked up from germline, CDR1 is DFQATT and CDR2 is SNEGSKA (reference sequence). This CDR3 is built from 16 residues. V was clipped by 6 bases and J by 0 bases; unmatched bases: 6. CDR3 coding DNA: TGCAGTGCATCCACGGGACTAGCGGCGAACACCGGGGAGCTGTTTTTT. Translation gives CSASTGLAANTGELFF.